This T cell receptor (beta chain) was found in a study of T cells of healthy individuals. To note about this clonotype: Being one base from a much bigger clone, this may be a read error. This is likely a read error, given that the CDR3 carries no conserved phenylalanine or tryptophan at its end.

The junction had 3 bases not matched to a gene; V was cut back by 2 bases and J by 6 bases. CDR3 length: 14 residues. The germline V gene encodes CDR1 SGHDN and CDR2 FVKESK. TCRdb re-analysed the 5' RACE reads in MiXCR, keeping a single row per CDR3 protein. The table has 60,000 to 75,000 distinct CDR3 sequences, 15% to 20% seen once. The rearrangement links TRBV14 to TRBJ2-1; 8 positions match TRBD1. This receptor was obtained from a human donor in good health. CDR3 nucleotide sequence: TGTGCCAGCAGCCAACCCGGGACAGGCAATGAGCAGTTCATC. Protein product: CASSQPGTGNEQFI.